The 7 T cell receptor beta chains listed next were all sequenced from one sample in a study of cytomegalovirus exposure and HLA in healthy donors. The PCR employed 60 Vbeta primers together with 13 Jbeta primers. Data came from immunoSEQ multiplex PCR; TCRdb stores just in-frame clones and leaves some out. The sample has about 120,000 clones, 81% seen once. The specimen was PBMCs. These receptors were taken from a woman in her thirties or forties in good health and CMV-seronegative.

The rearrangement links TRBV2 to TRBJ2-7; D may be TRBD2 (5 bases). V gave up 4 bases and J gave up 8 bases, with 12 bases separating them. The CDR3 has 12 residues. Germline assignment: CDR1 SNHLY and CDR2 FYNNEI. CDR3 coding DNA: TGTGCCAGCAGTGCGGACTTAGTTCAGCAGTACTTC. Translation gives CASSADLVQQYF.

The chain uses TRBV27 and TRBJ1-2, with TRBD1 matching over 7 bases. The CDR3 is 14 residues long. The germline CDR1 and CDR2 sequences are MNHEY and SMNVEV (reference sequence). After removal of 5 bases from V and 5 bases from J, the junction contained 8 bases not matched to a gene. CDR3 protein: CASSLGGLGYGYTF. The CDR3 DNA sequence: TGTGCCAGCAGTCTAGGGGGCTTAGGATATGGCTACACCTTC.

The V gene is TRBV6-5, the J gene TRBJ1-1, with 7 bases aligning to TRBD1. CDR3 length: 14 residues. Germline lookup yields CDR1 MNHEY and CDR2 SVGAGI. The V segment lost 6 bases and the J segment 0 bases; nucleotides outside the gene matches: 4. CDR3 sequence: CASRRTGVNTEAFF. The CDR3 nucleotides are TGTGCCAGCAGGCGAACAGGGGTGAACACTGAAGCTTTCTTT.

The rearrangement joins TRBV5-6 to TRBJ2-7, with TRBD1 matching 8 bases. After removal of 2 bases from V and 2 bases from J, the junction contained 9 bases not matched to a gene. The V gene's germline CDR1 is SGHDT and CDR2 YYEEEE. This CDR3 has 16 residues. CDR3 loop: CASSLFGKTGAYEQYF. The CDR3 DNA follows: TGTGCCAGCAGCTTATTCGGGAAGACAGGGGCCTACGAGCAGTACTTC. Full variable domain (rest looked up from reference TRBV5-6 and TRBJ2-7): DAGVTQSPTHLIKTRGQQVTLRCSPKSGHDTVSWYQQALGQGPQFIFQYYEEEERQRGNFPDRFSGHQFPNYSSELNVNALLLGDSALYLCASSLFGKTGAYEQYFGPGTRLTVT.

The chain employs TRBV21-1 and TRBJ1-1; TRBD1, the table's D call, lacks a check against the DNA. TRBV21-1 is a listed pseudogene. CDR3 length: 15 residues. DNA for the CDR3: TGTGCCAGCCATAAGACAGGGAGCCAGAACACTGAAGCTTTCTTT. This gives the protein CASHKTGSQNTEAFF.

The genes are TRBV30 and TRBJ2-3; possible D gene TRBD1, 5 bases. The CDR3 extends over 14 amino acids. In germline, CDR1 is GTSNPN, CDR2 SVGIG (reference sequence). V gave up 1 base and J gave up 3 bases, with 11 bases separating them. The DNA of the CDR3 is TGTGCCTGGAGTGGAACCAGGGATACAGATACGCAGTATTTT. It translates to CAWSGTRDTDTQYF.

The genes are TRBV5-8 and TRBJ2-5; TRBD1 matches at 7 bases. The CDR3 contains 16 residues. Germline assignment: CDR1 SGHTS and CDR2 YDEGEE. V was clipped by 0 bases and J by 1 base; unmatched bases: 6. CDR3 amino acids: CASSLGRGSLQETQYF. The CDR3 nucleotides are TGTGCCAGCAGCTTGGGCAGGGGGAGTCTCCAAGAGACCCAGTACTTC.